The entry that follows covers one T cell receptor (beta chain) sequence. Its target is not known. This record comes from a study of T cell responses to AZD1222 COVID-19 vaccine. Second doses were pooled across both intervals (about 4 or about 12 weeks). Between the trimmed V and J ends, which lost 4 bases and 4 bases, there was a span of 14 bases. The germline CDR1 and CDR2 sequences are MNHEY and SMNVEV (reference sequence). This CDR3 region has 15 residues. Broader study findings: Donor demographics were predominantly white British with a female majority; clonal diversity may be underestimated.

Assay: immunoSEQ multiplex PCR; the TCRdb copy retains only in-frame clones and omits some. Counted here are 95,000 to 110,000 clones, roughly 85% occurring once; the ten biggest clones make up less than 6%. The rearrangement joins TRBV27 to TRBJ2-1; D remains ambiguous. The origin of this receptor is an adult who received the AZD1222 COVID-19 vaccine. Sequenced here: peripheral blood, sampled 28 days after the second AZD1222 dose. The CDR3 is CASSSLGRGYNEQFF. The CDR3, as DNA: TGTGCCAGCAGTTCCCTGGGTAGAGGTTACAATGAGCAGTTCTTC.